The 29 T cell receptor beta chains listed next were all sequenced from one sample in a study of T cell responses to AZD1222 COVID-19 vaccine. Sequenced by immunoSEQ multiplex PCR; TCRdb stores in-frame clones only, minus some. Of approximately 110,000 clones listed, approximately 89% are singletons. Material: peripheral blood, obtained 28 days after the second AZD1222 dose. These receptors all stem from an adult who received the AZD1222 COVID-19 vaccine.

Written as DNA, the CDR3 is TGTGCCATCAGTGAGTCGGCGGGTAGCGATGGCTACACCTTC. Its translation is CAISESAGSDGYTF. The rearrangement joins TRBV10-3 to TRBJ1-2, with D unresolved. This CDR3 has 14 residues. Germline V gene lookup returns CDR1 ENHRY and CDR2 SYGVKD. Trimming removed 0 bases from V and 6 bases from J, with 11 bases in between.

The CDR3 bases are TGTGCCAGCAGGAGACAGGGTTACAATGAGCAGTTCTTC. Translating it yields CASRRQGYNEQFF. V usage is TRBV6-5 and J usage is TRBJ2-1; 7 nucleotides match TRBD1. With V trimmed by 6 bases and J by 4 bases, 3 bases remained unmatched. There are 13 residues in the CDR3. Germline V lookup: CDR1 MNHEY, CDR2 SVGAGI.

The V and J genes are TRBV19 and TRBJ1-6; D is possibly TRBD1 (5 bases). Between the trimmed V and J ends, which lost 1 base and 6 bases, there was a span of 13 bases. The CDR3 totals 16 residues. Per the germline V gene, CDR1 is LNHDA and CDR2 is SQIVND (reference sequence). The CDR3 DNA is TGTGCCAGTAGTATAGGAGCAGGGAGAAGTAATTCACCCCTCCACTTT. It yields the protein CASSIGAGRSNSPLHF. The entire variable domain, with the rest obtained from reference TRBV19 and TRBJ1-6, is as follows: DGGITQSPKYLFRKEGQNVTLSCEQNLNHDAMYWYRQDPGQGLRLIYYSQIVNDFQKGDIAEGYSVSREKKESFPLTVTSAQKNPTAFYLCASSIGAGRSNSPLHFGNGTRLTVT.

Only a few counts were recorded for this clone. V is TRBV10-3 and J is TRBJ2-5, with D perhaps matching TRBD2 (7 bases). The V gene lost 4 bases and the J gene lost 1 base, with 10 bases spanning the gap. The CDR3 length is 14 residues. Germline V gene sequence: CDR1 ENHRY, CDR2 SYGVKD. CDR3 DNA sequence: TGTGCCATCAGTGGCGGGGGCACCCAAGAGACCCAGTACTTC. Its protein is CAISGGGTQETQYF.

This rearrangement joins TRBV5-6 to TRBJ1-6, with D possibly matching TRBD1 (6 bases). The CDR3 length is 16 residues. V was clipped by 0 bases and J by 7 bases, with 14 bases between them. Germline assignment: CDR1 SGHDT and CDR2 YYEEEE. Here the CDR3 reads CASSLANWGPNSPLHF. The CDR3 region has the DNA TGTGCCAGCAGCTTGGCCAACTGGGGGCCGAATTCACCCCTCCACTTT.

The chain is built from TRBV4-1 and TRBJ1-1, with D unresolved. This CDR3 contains 12 residues. The V end was cut by 0 bases, the J end by 6 bases, with 5 bases between. Germline lookup yields CDR1 MGHRA and CDR2 YSYEKL. As DNA, the CDR3 is TGCGCCAGCAGCCAAGATGGGTCTGAAGCTTTCTTT. This codes for CASSQDGSEAFF.

The rearrangement uses TRBV11-2 and TRBJ2-5, with D perhaps TRBD2 (6 bases). Trimming left V 5 bases short and J 4 bases short, with 14 bases between. Germline V CDR1 and CDR2: SGHAT, FQNNGV. The CDR3 spans 14 residues. In DNA, the CDR3 is TGTGCCAGCAGCCCCCCGAGCGGGCGAGAGACCCAGTACTTC. Translated: CASSPPSGRETQYF.

This clone was recorded a few times. V is TRBV7-9 and J is TRBJ1-6; TRBD1 is a possible D gene (5 bases). Germline-derived CDR1 and CDR2 are SEHNR and FQNEAQ (reference sequence). This CDR3 contains 15 residues. Trimming removed 5 bases from V and 4 bases from J, with 12 bases in between. This CDR3 reads CASSERGSYNSPLHF. The CDR3 DNA reads TGTGCCAGCAGCGAAAGGGGTTCTTATAATTCACCCCTCCACTTT.

This sequence joins TRBV7-2 and TRBJ2-1; TRBD2 agrees at 10 bases. V dropped 4 bases and J dropped 3; count of bases not matched to a gene: 6. Germline loops: CDR1 SGHTA, CDR2 FQGNSA. The CDR3 spans 16 residues. As DNA, the CDR3 is TGTGCCAGCAGCTCCGAAGCGGGGGGGCTCTACAATGAGCAGTTCTTC. This translates into CASSSEAGGLYNEQFF.

The rearrangement uses TRBV7-2 and TRBJ1-2; the D is unclear. This CDR3 comprises 13 residues. Germline V CDR1 and CDR2: SGHTA, FQGNSA. Trimming cost V 3 bases and J 1 base, with 6 bases left between them. CDR3 loop: CASSFDNNYGYTF. In DNA form, the CDR3 reads TGTGCCAGCAGCTTTGATAATAACTATGGCTACACCTTC. The full variable domain, completed using reference TRBV7-2 and TRBJ1-2, is GAGVSQSPSNKVTEKGKDVELRCDPISGHTALYWYRQSLGQGLEFLIYFQGNSAPDKSGLPSDRFSAERTGGSVSTLTIQRTQQEDSAVYLCASSFDNNYGYTFGSGTRLTVV.

The chain combines TRBV9 with TRBJ2-3; no definite D call. The germline CDR1 and CDR2 sequences are SGDLS and YYNGEE. V was pared by 0 bases and J by 4 bases, with 12 bases between. This CDR3 region has 15 residues. CDR3 loop: CASSVGSVSADTQYF. The CDR3 region has the DNA TGTGCCAGCAGCGTAGGTTCGGTTTCCGCAGATACGCAGTATTTT.

The rearrangement uses TRBV6-5 and TRBJ1-1, with unresolved D. The CDR3 totals 10 residues. Germline CDR1 reads MNHEY; CDR2 reads SVGAGI. Deletions cut 7 bases from V and 4 bases from J, with 4 bases between. The CDR3 DNA follows: TGTGCCAGCATGGGCACTGAAGCTTTCTTT. Translating it yields CASMGTEAFF.

This sequence joins TRBV15 and TRBJ1-2; maybe TRBD1 (5 bases). The CDR3 runs to 13 residues. V was trimmed by 0 bases and J by 7 bases, leaving 9 bases between them. Germline V gene lookup returns CDR1 LNHNV and CDR2 YYDKDF (reference sequence). CDR3: CATSRDGRAGYTF. The CDR3 DNA reads as TGTGCCACCAGCAGAGATGGCAGGGCTGGCTACACCTTC.

The rearrangement uses TRBV7-9 and TRBJ1-1, with a tentative D call TRBD1 (6 bases). CDR3 size: 13 residues. Trimming shortened V by 6 bases and J by 8 bases, and 16 bases separated the two germline ends. In germline, CDR1 is SEHNR, CDR2 FQNEAQ (reference sequence). CDR3 DNA sequence: TGTGCCAGCAGGGAAGACAGGTCCGGGGAAGCTTTCTTT. Translation gives CASREDRSGEAFF.

The rearrangement joins TRBV28 to TRBJ1-5, with a weak D call TRBD1 (5 bases). Germline CDR1 is MDHEN and CDR2 is SYDVKM. V lost 6 bases, J lost 1 base, and 10 bases lay in between. The length of the CDR3 is 14 residues. As DNA, the CDR3 is TGTGCCAGCAGAGCGGGGGGAAGCAATCAGCCCCAGCATTTT. It translates to CASRAGGSNQPQHF.

This rearrangement joins TRBV12-5 to TRBJ1-5, with 9 bases fitting TRBD1. Germline V CDR1 and CDR2: LGHNT, FRNRAP. CDR3 length equals 15 residues. The ends lost 6 bases at V and 8 bases at J; junction bases unmatched: 11. Written as DNA, the CDR3 is TGTGCTAGTGGCCTCCTGACAGGGGGGACTGAGCCCCAGCATTTT. Translation gives CASGLLTGGTEPQHF.

This chain connects TRBV5-6 to TRBJ1-3; perhaps TRBD1 as D (5 bases). This CDR3 comprises 15 residues. From germline, CDR1 is SGHDT and CDR2 YYEEEE. Trimming took off 4 bases at V and 0 bases at J, with 11 bases between the two ends. Written as DNA, the CDR3 is TGTGCCAGCAGCCTCAGACAGTTCTCTGGAAACACCATATATTTT. Its protein is CASSLRQFSGNTIYF. The whole variable domain, remainder taken from reference TRBV5-6 and TRBJ1-3, is DAGVTQSPTHLIKTRGQQVTLRCSPKSGHDTVSWYQQALGQGPQFIFQYYEEEERQRGNFPDRFSGHQFPNYSSELNVNALLLGDSALYLCASSLRQFSGNTIYFGEGSWLTVV.

The chain joins TRBV7-3 to TRBJ1-6, with TRBD1 as a possible D gene (6 bases). CDR1 is SGHTA and CDR2 is FQGTGA in the germline V gene. Trimming left V 2 bases short and J 13 bases short, with 15 bases between. The CDR3 extends over 14 amino acids. CDR3 loop: CASSLGGSQGPLHF. The DNA of the CDR3 is TGTGCCAGCAGCTTAGGGGGTTCCCAGGGGCCCCTCCACTTT. Complete variable domain (other parts from reference TRBV7-3 and TRBJ1-6): GAGVSQTPSNKVTEKGKYVELRCDPISGHTALYWYRQSLGQGPEFLIYFQGTGAADDSGLPNDRFFAVRPEGSVSTLKIQRTERGDSAVYLCASSLGGSQGPLHFGNGTRLTVT.

This chain uses TRBV7-2 with TRBJ1-1; tentatively, D is TRBD1 (6 bases). In germline, CDR1 is SGHTA, CDR2 FQGNSA. V was shortened by 4 bases and J by 6 bases, with 21 bases between the two germline ends. The CDR3 contains 16 residues. CDR3 loop: CASSSRQANEGAEAFF. Written as DNA, the CDR3 is TGTGCCAGCAGCTCCCGACAGGCCAATGAAGGGGCTGAAGCTTTCTTT.

V is TRBV2 and J is TRBJ1-1; TRBD1 matches 8 bases. J was trimmed by 1 base and V by 4 bases; bases with no gene match: 2. CDR1 SNHLY and CDR2 FYNNEI come from the germline V gene. The CDR3 is 14 amino acids. CDR3 residues: CASSAGQANTEAFF. CDR3 nucleotides: TGTGCCAGCAGTGCGGGACAGGCGAACACTGAAGCTTTCTTT.

This rearrangement joins TRBV2 to TRBJ2-7; 8 bases are shared with TRBD1. This CDR3 has 13 residues. V gave up 8 bases and J gave up 4 bases; unmatched junction bases: 7. The V gene's germline CDR1 is SNHLY and CDR2 FYNNEI. DNA for the CDR3: TGTGCCAGCTCCCGGGACAGGAGATACGAGCAGTACTTC. Protein product: CASSRDRRYEQYF. Filled out from reference TRBV2 and TRBJ2-7, the complete variable domain reads EPEVTQTPSHQVTQMGQEVILRCVPISNHLYFYWYRQILGQKVEFLVSFYNNEISEKSEIFDDQFSVERPDGSNFTLKIRSTKLEDSAMYFCASSRDRRYEQYFGPGTRLTVT.

The V call is TRBV5-6, the J call TRBJ1-1, with a possible D match to TRBD1 (6 bases). Germline CDR1 and CDR2: SGHDT and YYEEEE. The length of the CDR3 is 15 residues. Trimming took 0 bases from V and 4 from J, leaving 13 bases between them. The chain's CDR3 is CASSLAVGAGTEAFF. The DNA of the CDR3 is TGTGCCAGCAGCTTGGCCGTGGGGGCTGGCACTGAAGCTTTCTTT.

This chain joins TRBV2 and TRBJ1-4; 7 bases align to TRBD1. J gave up 7 bases and V 10 bases, and 12 bases lay outside the gene matches. This CDR3 spans 14 amino acids. Germline V gene lookup returns CDR1 SNHLY and CDR2 FYNNEI. The CDR3 coding sequence is TGTGCCATACGACAGGGCGACGTAGTTGAAAAACTGTTTTTT. Residues: CAIRQGDVVEKLFF.

This chain links TRBV11-2 with TRBJ1-4; no clear D gene. V was shortened by 5 bases and J by 4 bases, with 5 bases between the two germline ends. This CDR3 is 12 amino acids long. Germline-derived CDR1 and CDR2 are SGHAT and FQNNGV. The CDR3 DNA reads as TGTGCCAGCAGCGAGAATAATGAAAAACTGTTTTTT. It codes for CASSENNEKLFF. The whole variable domain, remainder taken from reference TRBV11-2 and TRBJ1-4, is EAGVAQSPRYKIIEKRQSVAFWCNPISGHATLYWYQQILGQGPKLLIQFQNNGVVDDSQLPKDRFSAERLKGVDSTLKIQPAKLEDSAVYLCASSENNEKLFFGSGTQLSVL.

CDR3 sequence (DNA): TGTGCCAGCAGCACGACTAGCGGGGGGAGAGCAGATACGCAGTATTTT. Translating gives CASSTTSGGRADTQYF. The V and J genes are TRBV9 and TRBJ2-3; 13 bases fit TRBD2. CDR1 is SGDLS and CDR2 is YYNGEE in the germline V gene. The J segment lost 4 bases and the V segment lost 4 bases, leaving 6 bases of the junction unmatched. The CDR3 runs 16 residues.

The chain employs TRBV27 and TRBJ1-5; 7 bases are a match to TRBD1. The CDR3 has 15 amino acids. CDR1 and CDR2 from the germline V gene are MNHEY and SMNVEV (reference sequence). Trimming removed 6 bases from V and 4 bases from J; junction bases left unmatched: 9. This chain's CDR3 is CASSPRGGWNQPQHF. CDR3 DNA sequence: TGTGCCAGCAGCCCCAGGGGGGGCTGGAATCAGCCCCAGCATTTT.

This chain links TRBV7-2 with TRBJ1-5; D ambiguous. CDR3 length: 13 amino acids. Germline assignment: CDR1 SGHTA and CDR2 FQGNSA. Trimming took 4 bases from V and 4 from J, leaving 8 bases between them. The CDR3 protein is CASSSGPNQPQHF. The CDR3 region has the DNA TGTGCCAGCAGCTCCGGACCGAATCAGCCCCAGCATTTT.

The chain is built from TRBV6-1 and TRBJ1-2, with D perhaps TRBD1 (6 bases). The CDR3 consists of 11 residues. The ends were cut back, 5 bases at V and 13 bases at J, with 14 bases in the middle. Germline V CDR1 and CDR2: MNHNS, SASEGT. The CDR3 reads CASSSRDTPTF. CDR3 DNA sequence: TGTGCCAGCAGTTCCCGGGACACCCCCACCTTC.

The chain couples TRBV6-5 to TRBJ2-7; TRBD2 agrees at 9 bases. The length of the CDR3 is 14 residues. V lost 5 bases to trimming and J lost 6 bases; unmatched junction nucleotides: 8. Germline V gene data show CDR1 as MNHEY and CDR2 as SVGAGI. CDR3 protein: CASSPSAGGSEQYF. Written as DNA, the CDR3 is TGTGCCAGCAGTCCCTCGGCGGGGGGGTCCGAGCAGTACTTC.